Shown below are 16 T cell receptor beta chains from a single sample sequenced in a study of shared clonotypes between healthy human individuals (dated by TCRdb to the early 2020s). The library came from the immunoSEQ multiplex PCR assay. TCRdb stores this immuneACCESS table with in-frame sequences only. Part of the clones is absent; in the studies checked, under half of the shortfall reflects unresolved V genes, and no reason is known for the rest. For this sample the table gives roughly 2.1 million clones, of which about 92% were detected only once. The ten largest account for about 1.8% of the sample. CD8 naive samples were CD45RO-negative cells positively selected for CCR7, giving a CD45RA+CCR7+ population that excluded TemRA cells. Sequenced material: naive CD8+ T cells from PBMCs. The cell subset or site label, as the study defines it: CD45RA+CCR7+. These receptors all stem from a man aged 18 to 29 in good health. Some clones in this sample may be carry-over from other donors' samples.

The rearrangement links TRBV27 to TRBJ1-2; D is uncertain. Germline lookup yields CDR1 MNHEY and CDR2 SMNVEV (reference sequence). Trimming cost V 5 bases and J 1 base, with 11 bases left between them. This CDR3 spans 14 amino acids. CDR3 sequence reads: CASSRLPLNYGYTF. The CDR3 DNA is TGTGCCAGCAGTCGGCTACCGCTTAACTATGGCTACACCTTC.

In the case of this clone: Other nucleotide sequences from this sample produce the same CDR3. The rearrangement joins TRBV9 to TRBJ2-7, with 7 nucleotides matching TRBD1. The CDR3 has 13 amino acids. V dropped 3 bases and J dropped 2; count of bases not matched to a gene: 2. Germline assignment: CDR1 SGDLS and CDR2 YYNGEE. The CDR3 DNA follows: TGTGCCAGCAGCGGCAGGGGGACCTACGAGCAGTACTTC. Translated, it gives CASSGRGTYEQYF.

V and J are TRBV10-1 and TRBJ2-1, with D possibly being TRBD2 (5 bases). CDR1 WNHNN and CDR2 SYGVQD come from the germline V gene (reference sequence). Trimming stripped 2 bases from V and 5 bases from J, with 7 bases between. The CDR3 loop spans 13 amino acids. CDR3 region: CASSETRNNEQFF. DNA of the CDR3: TGCGCCAGCAGTGAGACTAGGAACAATGAGCAGTTCTTC.

This clone has a single count. The chain couples TRBV11-2 to TRBJ1-2, with D tentatively TRBD1 (6 bases). Per germline, CDR1 SGHAT and CDR2 FQNNGV. Trimming took 4 bases from V and 6 from J, leaving 15 bases between them. CDR3 size: 14 residues. The CDR3 loop is CASSSSGHPDGYTF. The DNA for the CDR3 is TGTGCCAGCAGCTCTTCGGGACACCCTGATGGCTACACCTTC.

The chain carries TRBV7-2 and TRBJ2-3, with D hard to call. Between the trimmed V and J ends, which lost 5 bases and 2 bases, there was a span of 8 bases. This CDR3 is built from 13 residues. Germline lookup yields CDR1 SGHTA and CDR2 FQGNSA. The CDR3 protein is CASSLPPTDTQYF. The CDR3 DNA reads TGTGCCAGCAGCCTCCCCCCCACAGATACGCAGTATTTT.

Comments on this clone: Other nucleotide sequences in the sample specify the same CDR3. The rearrangement uses TRBV5-4 and TRBJ2-7; the match to TRBD2 covers 7 bases. The V gene's germline CDR1 is SGHNT and CDR2 YYREEE (reference sequence). The length of the CDR3 is 14 residues. V lost 2 bases and J lost 1; bases outside the gene matches: 3. Here the CDR3 reads CASSLRGRSYEQYF. DNA of the CDR3: TGTGCCAGCAGCTTACGCGGGAGATCCTACGAGCAGTACTTC.

This chain joins TRBV27 and TRBJ2-5; TRBD2 agrees at 7 bases. The CDR3 length is 13 residues. Looked up from germline, CDR1 is MNHEY and CDR2 is SMNVEV (reference sequence). Trimming removed 5 bases from V and 5 bases from J; junction bases left unmatched: 5. In DNA form, the CDR3 reads TGTGCCAGCAGTCCGGGACTATTTGAGACCCAGTACTTC. Translating gives CASSPGLFETQYF.

This rearrangement joins TRBV18 to TRBJ1-1; D unclear. The CDR3 spans 15 residues. The V gene lost 3 bases and the J gene lost 10 bases, with 21 bases spanning the gap. Germline assignment: CDR1 KGHSH and CDR2 LQKENI. In DNA, the CDR3 is TGTGCCAGCTCACCGGAGGGTCCCCTCAGAGTTGGAGCTTTCTTT. This sequence encodes CASSPEGPLRVGAFF.

The chain employs TRBV7-6 and TRBJ2-7; 12 bases agree with TRBD2. Trimming took 5 bases from V and 5 from J; bases not matched to a gene: 1. The germline gives CDR1 SGHVS, CDR2 FNYEAQ. There are 13 residues in the CDR3. The CDR3 reads CASSRLAGDEQYF. DNA for the CDR3: TGTGCCAGCAGCCGACTAGCGGGAGACGAGCAGTACTTC. The complete variable domain, with remaining parts taken from reference TRBV7-6 and TRBJ2-7, reads GAGVSQSPRYKVTKRGQDVALRCDPISGHVSLYWYRQALGQGPEFLTYFNYEAQQDKSGLPNDRFSAERPEGSISTLTIQRTEQRDSAMYRCASSRLAGDEQYFGPGTRLTVT.

To note about this clone: This CDR3 is also generated by other DNA sequences in the sample. V is TRBV9 and J is TRBJ2-7; TRBD1 aligns across 8 bases. This CDR3 contains 14 residues. Germline CDR1 and CDR2: SGDLS and YYNGEE. The J segment lost 2 bases and the V segment lost 4 bases, leaving 5 bases of the junction unmatched. The CDR3 DNA reads TGTGCCAGCAGCCTCGGACAGGGCGCCTACGAGCAGTACTTC. Translated, it gives CASSLGQGAYEQYF.

The chain combines TRBV6-6 with TRBJ1-2; D not certain. Germline CDR1 MNHNY, CDR2 SVGAGI (reference sequence). The CDR3 covers 16 residues. Trimming took off 7 bases at V and 4 bases at J, with 22 bases between the two ends. Written as DNA, the CDR3 is TGTGCCAGCACCTTTACTCCTCCCCGGGTAGGCTATGGCTACACCTTC. Translating gives CASTFTPPRVGYGYTF.

The CDR3 sequence: CASSFWGTQGNTIYF. Here the CDR3 DNA reads TGTGCCAGCAGTTTTTGGGGGACCCAAGGAAACACCATATATTTT. The V call is TRBV28, the J call TRBJ1-3, with D maybe TRBD1 (5 bases). Between the trimmed V and J ends, which lost 3 bases and 4 bases, there was a span of 13 bases. Germline V gene sequence: CDR1 MDHEN, CDR2 SYDVKM. The CDR3 is 15 amino acids.

The chain employs TRBV7-6 and TRBJ2-5; 8 nucleotides line up with TRBD1. V lost 4 bases to trimming and J lost 3 bases; unmatched junction nucleotides: 4. The CDR3 totals 14 residues. The germline V gene has CDR1 SGHVS and CDR2 FNYEAQ. As DNA, the CDR3 is TGTGCCAGCAGCTCCGTGACAGGGGAAGAGACCCAGTACTTC. This sequence encodes CASSSVTGEETQYF.

The chain recombines TRBV30 with TRBJ2-7; D could derive from TRBD1 or TRBD2 (5 bases each). CDR1 is GTSNPN and CDR2 is SVGIG in the germline V gene (reference sequence). The CDR3 totals 14 residues. The CDR3 spells CAVVEGILSREQYF. Written as DNA, the CDR3 is TGTGCGGTGGTCGAGGGGATCCTTTCTCGCGAGCAGTACTTC.

This clone was detected a few times. This chain uses TRBV2 with TRBJ1-5, with D hard to call. The CDR3 has 12 residues. V gave up 8 bases and J gave up 2 bases, with 7 bases separating them. Per the germline V gene, CDR1 is SNHLY and CDR2 is FYNNEI. CDR3 nucleotide sequence: TGTGCCAGCGAGGGCGGCAATCAGCCCCAGCATTTT. Translating it yields CASEGGNQPQHF.

V gene TRBV15 combines with J gene TRBJ2-5; D may be TRBD2 (5 bases). Germline loops: CDR1 LNHNV, CDR2 YYDKDF (reference sequence). V was pared by 5 bases and J by 4 bases, with 17 bases between. The CDR3 runs to 15 residues. CDR3 amino acids: CATSPLRLAGETQYF. The CDR3 coding sequence is TGTGCCACCAGCCCCCTCAGGCTCGCGGGAGAGACCCAGTACTTC.